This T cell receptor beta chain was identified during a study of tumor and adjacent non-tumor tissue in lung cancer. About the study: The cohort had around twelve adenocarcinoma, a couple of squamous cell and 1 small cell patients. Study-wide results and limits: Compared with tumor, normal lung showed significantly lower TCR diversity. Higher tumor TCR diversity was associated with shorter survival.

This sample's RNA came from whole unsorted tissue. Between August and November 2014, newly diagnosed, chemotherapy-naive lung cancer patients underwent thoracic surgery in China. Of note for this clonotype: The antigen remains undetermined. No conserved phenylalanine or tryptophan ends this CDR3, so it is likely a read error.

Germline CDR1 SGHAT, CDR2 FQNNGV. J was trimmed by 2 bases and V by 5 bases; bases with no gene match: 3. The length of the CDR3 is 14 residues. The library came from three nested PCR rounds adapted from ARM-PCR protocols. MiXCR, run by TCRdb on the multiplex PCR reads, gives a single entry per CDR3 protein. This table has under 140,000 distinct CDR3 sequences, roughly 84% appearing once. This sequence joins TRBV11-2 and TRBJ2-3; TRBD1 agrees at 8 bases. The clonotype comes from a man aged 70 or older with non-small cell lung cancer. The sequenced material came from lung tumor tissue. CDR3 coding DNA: TGTGCCAGCAGCCGACAGGGGTTCACAGATACGCAGTATCTT. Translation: CASSRQGFTDTQYL.